The 25 T cell receptor beta chains below were found in one sample sequenced in a study of T cell responses to AZD1222 COVID-19 vaccine (dated by TCRdb to about 2021). The time point label, as the study defines it: about 28 days (+/-7) after the second vaccine dose. Sample treatment or condition, as interpreted from the label and publication: meningococcal conjugate vaccine given as trial control. The library relied on the immunoSEQ multiplex PCR assay. TCRdb limited this immuneACCESS table to in-frame rearrangements with V and J called. A share of clones is missing; checked studies link under half to unresolved V genes, and the rest is unexplained. The sample yields 100,000 to 150,000 clones; over 75% were counted once. The ten largest clones add up to approximately 8% of the sample. The material was peripheral blood, obtained 28 days after the second dose of the MenACWY control vaccine. The receptors were gathered from an adult who received the MenACWY meningococcal vaccine as a control.

The chain uses TRBV6-4 and TRBJ1-2; 11 bases line up with TRBD1. CDR1 and CDR2 from the germline V gene are MRHNA and SNTAGT. This CDR3 spans 14 amino acids. Trimming removed 6 bases from V and 4 bases from J; junction bases left unmatched: 4. In DNA, the CDR3 is TGTGCCAGCAGGGCCGGGACAGGGGGCTATGGCTACACCTTC. Translated: CASRAGTGGYGYTF.

The chain is built from TRBV2 and TRBJ1-5, with 7 bases identical to TRBD1. Germline V gene data show CDR1 as SNHLY and CDR2 as FYNNEI. V lost 6 bases, J lost 0 bases, and 5 bases stayed unmatched. There are 15 residues in the CDR3. The CDR3 loop is CASRGTAYSNQPQHF. In DNA form, the CDR3 reads TGTGCCAGCAGAGGGACAGCATATAGCAATCAGCCCCAGCATTTT.

A few counts support this clone. The chain joins TRBV11-3 to TRBJ1-2; unclear D gene. CDR1 and CDR2 (germline): SGHNT, YENEEA. V lost 5 bases, J lost 3 bases, and 10 bases lay in between. CDR3 length equals 13 residues. The CDR3 here is CASSPRRDYGYTF. In DNA form, the CDR3 reads TGTGCCAGCAGCCCCAGAAGAGACTATGGCTACACCTTC.

The chain recombines TRBV19 with TRBJ1-2, with D possibly matching TRBD1 (5 bases). Germline CDR1 reads LNHDA; CDR2 reads SQIVND (reference sequence). CDR3 length: 13 amino acids. The germline V and J ends were trimmed by 3 bases and 3 bases, with 8 bases remaining between them. The CDR3 protein is CASSMVGDYGYTF. As DNA, the CDR3 is TGTGCCAGTAGTATGGTGGGGGACTATGGCTACACCTTC. Filled out from reference TRBV19 and TRBJ1-2, the complete variable domain reads DGGITQSPKYLFRKEGQNVTLSCEQNLNHDAMYWYRQDPGQGLRLIYYSQIVNDFQKGDIAEGYSVSREKKESFPLTVTSAQKNPTAFYLCASSMVGDYGYTFGSGTRLTVV.

This clone showed up just a few times. The chain couples TRBV5-1 to TRBJ2-7; 7 nucleotides line up with TRBD2. The CDR3 extends over 14 amino acids. V trimming: 2 bases; J trimming: 3 bases; junction bases outside the gene matches: 5. The V gene's germline CDR1 is SGHRS and CDR2 YFSETQ. The CDR3 DNA is TGCGCCAGCAGCTTAGTCGGGGAGGGCTACGAGCAGTACTTC. Translated: CASSLVGEGYEQYF.

The chain is built from TRBV5-4 and TRBJ2-7; no definite D call. CDR3 size: 15 residues. The germline gives CDR1 SGHNT, CDR2 YYREEE (reference sequence). The ends were cut back, 3 bases at V and 2 bases at J, with 15 bases in the middle. CDR3 protein: CASSWEALPPYEQYF. In DNA form, the CDR3 reads TGTGCCAGCAGCTGGGAAGCTCTTCCACCCTACGAGCAGTACTTC.

V and J are TRBV5-1 and TRBJ2-6, with D perhaps matching TRBD1 (5 bases). The CDR3 sequence is 14 residues long. Trimming removed 5 bases from V and 0 bases from J, with 6 bases in between. Per germline, CDR1 SGHRS and CDR2 YFSETQ. CDR3 sequence: CASRDSSGANVLTF. The CDR3 region has the DNA TGCGCCAGCAGAGACAGCTCTGGGGCCAACGTCCTGACTTTC. Together with reference TRBV5-1 and TRBJ2-6, the CDR3 gives the full variable domain: KAGVTQTPRYLIKTRGQQVTLSCSPISGHRSVSWYQQTPGQGLQFLFEYFSETQRNKGNFPGRFSGRQFSNSRSEMNVSTLELGDSALYLCASRDSSGANVLTFGAGSRLTVL.

The chain combines TRBV3-1 (or the pseudogene TRBV3-2) with TRBJ2-2; D is unclear. Trimming left V 8 bases short and J 3 bases short, with 10 bases between. CDR3 length: 13 residues. The germline V gene encodes CDR1 LGHDT and CDR2 YNNKEL (reference sequence). CDR3: CASQASYTGELFF. The CDR3 bases are TGTGCCAGCCAAGCGAGCTACACCGGGGAGCTGTTTTTT.

V and J are TRBV5-1 and TRBJ1-1; unclear D gene. Trimming took off 4 bases at V and 8 bases at J, with 15 bases between the two ends. The CDR3 consists of 13 residues. Germline assignment: CDR1 SGHRS and CDR2 YFSETQ. CDR3 sequence: CASSPRTDGEAFF. The CDR3 region has the DNA TGCGCCAGCAGCCCGCGGACCGATGGGGAAGCTTTCTTT.

This chain links TRBV30 with TRBJ1-2, with 7 positions matching TRBD1. The CDR3 consists of 13 residues. Germline V gene lookup returns CDR1 GTSNPN and CDR2 SVGIG (reference sequence). Trimming removed 3 bases from V and 6 bases from J; junction bases left unmatched: 7. CDR3 nucleotides: TGTGCCTGGAGAGTGTCTCAGGGGGATGGCTACACCTTC. Translated: CAWRVSQGDGYTF. The full variable domain, its missing parts supplied by reference TRBV30 and TRBJ1-2, is SQTIHQWPATLVQPVGSPLSLECTVEGTSNPNLYWYRQAAGRGLQLLFYSVGIGQISSEVPQNLSASRPQDRQFILSSKKLLLSDSGFYLCAWRVSQGDGYTFGSGTRLTVV.

This clone was seen only once. The rearrangement uses TRBV11-2 and TRBJ2-2; 11 bases align to TRBD2. The CDR3 is made up of 19 amino acids. Germline V CDR1 and CDR2: SGHAT, FQNNGV. Germline trimming cut 5 bases from V and 3 bases from J; bases unmatched to any gene: 14. The CDR3 loop is CASSPLTSGVNRDTGELFF. The CDR3 region has the DNA TGTGCCAGCAGCCCTTTGACTAGCGGGGTAAACCGGGACACCGGGGAGCTGTTTTTT.

There are a few counts of this clone. The chain links TRBV30 to TRBJ2-7, with D hard to call. The germline V gene has CDR1 GTSNPN and CDR2 SVGIG (reference sequence). V lost 6 bases and J 0 bases, leaving 6 bases between the germline ends. This CDR3 has 11 residues. The CDR3 nucleotides are TGTGCCTGCAGGACCTCCTACGAGCAGTACTTC. Translation: CACRTSYEQYF.

This chain uses TRBV24-1 with TRBJ2-5; possible D gene TRBD2, 6 bases. This CDR3 contains 15 residues. CDR1 is KGHDR and CDR2 is SFDVKD in the germline V gene. Between the trimmed V and J ends, which lost 2 bases and 5 bases, there was a span of 14 bases. CDR3 in DNA: TGTGCCACCAGTGATTCGACCGGACTATGGGAGACCCAGTACTTC. Translation gives CATSDSTGLWETQYF.

This chain uses TRBV28 with TRBJ2-6; D might be TRBD1 (5 bases). This CDR3 has 15 residues. Germline loops: CDR1 MDHEN, CDR2 SYDVKM. Between the trimmed V and J ends, which lost 5 bases and 1 base, there was a span of 9 bases. CDR3 sequence: CASSPDTSGANVLTF. CDR3 nucleotides: TGTGCCAGCAGTCCGGACACTTCTGGGGCCAACGTCCTGACTTTC.

The J gene is TRBJ1-2, the V gene TRBV7-9, with D tentatively TRBD1 (6 bases). This CDR3 is 12 amino acids long. CDR1 and CDR2 (germline): SEHNR, FQNEAQ (reference sequence). V lost 8 bases, J lost 8 bases, and 15 bases lay in between. CDR3 amino acids: CASAGGGFGYTF. CDR3 nucleotide sequence: TGTGCCAGCGCTGGGGGGGGCTTCGGCTACACCTTC.

This clone was detected a few times. The chain is built from TRBV6-2 or TRBV6-3 and TRBJ1-4; 7 bases map to TRBD1. CDR3 length: 15 residues. Germline values: CDR1 MNHEY, CDR2 SVGEGT. J lost 6 bases, V lost 5 bases, and 9 bases had no gene match. CDR3: CASSPPRGNDEKLFF. The CDR3 region has the DNA TGTGCCAGCAGTCCCCCCAGGGGGAATGATGAAAAACTGTTTTTT.

V and J are TRBV27 and TRBJ2-7; no clear D. V shed 5 bases and J shed 0 bases, with 11 bases lying between them. Germline lookup yields CDR1 MNHEY and CDR2 SMNVEV (reference sequence). This CDR3 comprises 14 residues. CDR3 loop: CASSPKTNSYEQYF. CDR3 coding DNA: TGTGCCAGCAGTCCGAAGACAAACTCCTACGAGCAGTACTTC.

The rearrangement joins TRBV7-9 to TRBJ2-7; D not resolved. Germline-derived CDR1 and CDR2 are SEHNR and FQNEAQ (reference sequence). The CDR3 runs to 13 residues. Trimming left V 2 bases short and J 2 bases short, with 7 bases between. The CDR3 nucleotides read TGTGCCAGCAGCTTAAGTCATCCCTACGAGCAGTACTTC. It specifies CASSLSHPYEQYF.

The J gene is TRBJ1-5, the V gene TRBV3-1 (or the pseudogene TRBV3-2); 7 nucleotides line up with TRBD1. V lost 0 bases, J lost 5 bases, and 7 bases stayed unmatched. CDR1 and CDR2 from the germline V gene are LGHDT and YNNKEL (reference sequence). The CDR3 has 16 residues. The chain's CDR3 is CASSQDLGRGDQPQHF. CDR3 in DNA: TGTGCCAGCAGCCAAGATCTCGGCAGGGGGGATCAGCCCCAGCATTTT.

The gene calls are TRBV5-4 and TRBJ2-5; D is possibly TRBD2 (5 bases). Germline V lookup: CDR1 SGHNT, CDR2 YYREEE (reference sequence). The CDR3 is made up of 15 amino acids. The CDR3 nucleotides read TGTGCTTATAAACCCGGCAATTTAGCGCAAGAGACCCAGTACTTC. It encodes CAYKPGNLAQETQYF.

J is TRBJ1-1 and V is TRBV5-8; TRBD1 is a possible D gene (5 bases). Germline CDR1 SGHTS, CDR2 YDEGEE. The CDR3 extends over 15 amino acids. Trimming left V 0 bases short and J 7 bases short, with 16 bases between. CDR3 region: CASSLGRGEGVEAFF. DNA of the CDR3: TGTGCCAGCAGCTTGGGTAGGGGCGAAGGTGTTGAAGCTTTCTTT.

Points on this clone: This sample also contains other DNA sequences that code for the same CDR3. The chain combines TRBV2 with TRBJ2-2; 9 positions agree with TRBD2. Germline V gene sequence: CDR1 SNHLY, CDR2 FYNNEI. The V gene end was trimmed by 6 bases and the J gene end by 7 bases; junction bases not matched to a gene: 12. The CDR3 loop spans 16 amino acids. The CDR3 nucleotides are TGTGCCAGCAGGGGGATAGCGGGAGATGCTGGCGGGGAGCTGTTTTTT. This encodes CASRGIAGDAGGELFF.

The chain couples TRBV28 to TRBJ2-2, with D possibly matching TRBD1 (5 bases). The CDR3 consists of 14 residues. The V gene's germline CDR1 is MDHEN and CDR2 SYDVKM. Between the trimmed V and J ends, which lost 4 bases and 2 bases, there was a span of 8 bases. The CDR3 coding sequence is TGTGCCAGCAGTTCCGGACAAAACACCGGGGAGCTGTTTTTT. Amino acid sequence: CASSSGQNTGELFF.

V and J are TRBV6-5 and TRBJ2-7; D might be TRBD2 (7 bases). The CDR3 is made up of 15 amino acids. Germline CDR1 reads MNHEY; CDR2 reads SVGAGI. Trimming removed 7 bases from V and 6 bases from J, with 22 bases in between. The CDR3 region has the DNA TGTGCCAGCACTCCGGGAAGGGGGGGAGACCTCGAGCAGTACTTC. It yields the protein CASTPGRGGDLEQYF.

The V call is TRBV11-2, the J call TRBJ1-2; 9 nucleotides match TRBD1. Germline-derived CDR1 and CDR2 are SGHAT and FQNNGV. The CDR3 contains 14 residues. Trimming removed 1 base from V and 7 bases from J; junction bases left unmatched: 4. The CDR3 loop is CASSLVQGATGYTF. The CDR3 bases are TGTGCCAGCAGCTTAGTACAGGGGGCGACTGGCTACACCTTC.